This TCR beta chain emerged from a study of CD8 T cells in Susac syndrome. Study summary: Patients with Susac syndrome were therapy-naive, taking corticosteroids, with some also receiving intravenous immunoglobulin, or taking intravenous immunoglobulin alone at the time their blood was drawn.

Negative isolation yielded CD8+ and CD4+ T cells; FACS enriched TEMRA cells. The length of the CDR3 is 16 residues. Germline CDR1 LGHDT, CDR2 YNNKEL (reference sequence). Trimming cost V 4 bases and J 10 bases, with 23 bases left between them. RNA was extracted with the RNeasy kit, and a quantity of roughly 0.45 to 1 ug was reverse transcribed using random hexamers. TCRdb analysed the immunoSEQ multiplex PCR reads with MiXCR anew, one entry per CDR3 protein. The sample holds 150,000 or so distinct CDR3 sequences; more than 95% are singletons and the top ten take about 0.12%. The rearrangement links TRBV3-1 to TRBJ2-1; a possible D gene is TRBD2 (5 bases). Sequencing was performed on CD4+ T cells from PBMCs. The receptor was derived from a human donor with Susac syndrome. CDR3 coding DNA: TGTGCCAGCAGCCGGGATGTGGTCAGCGGCTCAAGGGAGCAGTTCTTC. This translates into CASSRDVVSGSREQFF.